The 17 T cell receptor beta chains below come from one sample, sequenced in a study of CD8+ T cells in alopecia areata. Researchers sorted pooled cutaneous lymph node cells on the basis of CD4, CD8alpha, NKG2D, NKG2ACE and other markers. Sequencing used cDNA as its template, made by extracting RNA and reverse transcribing it. Data came from immunoSEQ multiplex PCR; TCRdb stores just in-frame clones and leaves some out. The table lists 200,000 to 300,000 clones, with no singletons. Sequencing was performed on CD4+ T cells sorted from a lymph node. These receptors all stem from a C3H/HeJ mouse with alopecia areata. For this mouse line, the MHC haplotype is H2-k.

This clone was detected a few times. The gene names given are mouse names. The read halts 4 residues ahead of the CDR3 end, with the missing end drawn from the germline J gene. V is TRBV12-1 and J is TRBJ2-5; 7 bases align to TRBD1. The germline CDR1 and CDR2 sequences are SGHSN and HYEKVE. The CDR3 spans 13 residues. CDR3 protein: CASSLTGTDTQYF. Partial CDR3 DNA: TGTGCCAGCTCTCTGACAGGGACGGAC.

This clone was observed a handful of times. Gene names denote mouse genes. The read comes to an end 4 residues before the CDR3 does, leaving the germline J gene to fill in the end. The chain joins TRBV5 to TRBJ2-5, with 9 bases lining up with TRBD2. The CDR3 sequence is 16 residues long. Looked up from germline, CDR1 is LGHNA and CDR2 is YNLKQL (reference sequence). Here the CDR3 reads CASSQLTGGRRDTQYF. The CDR3 DNA, read in part, is TGTGCCAGCAGCCAACTCACTGGGGGGCGAAGGGAC.

For this clone: These gene names are mouse names. Read data end 4 residues before the CDR3 end; the end is taken from the germline J gene. The rearrangement uses TRBV19 and TRBJ2-5; 9 nucleotides agree with TRBD1. CDR1 is FNHDT and CDR2 is SITEND in the germline V gene (reference sequence). CDR3 length: 14 residues. The CDR3 loop reads CASSLQGARDTQYF. CDR3 DNA, as far as it was read: TGTGCCAGCAGCCTACAGGGGGCTCGGGAC.

On this clone itself: Gene names are mouse gene names. The read finishes 3 residues shy of the CDR3 end, and the germline J gene is used to complete it. The rearrangement links TRBV13-1 to TRBJ1-6; D ambiguous. TRBJ1-6 qualifies as an ORF whose function is uncertain. Trimming pared 0 bases from V and 9 bases from J, leaving 4 bases between. This CDR3 has 12 amino acids. Germline V gives CDR1 NSHNY, CDR2 SYGAGN. CDR3 region: CASSDAVSPLYF. CDR3 bases read: TGTGCCAGCAGTGATGCTGTTTCGCCC.

This clone was found a few times. Germline and genes: mouse. The CDR3 is cut off 4 residues early in the read; its end comes from the germline J gene. The sample has other DNA sequences that encode this CDR3 too. V is TRBV5 and J is TRBJ1-2, with 9 bases fitting TRBD1. Germline CDR1 LGHNA, CDR2 YNLKQL (reference sequence). CDR3 length: 15 amino acids. Trimming removed 4 bases from V and 0 bases from J; junction bases left unmatched: 3. This CDR3 reads CASSPGTGSNSDYTF. The CDR3 bases that were read are TGTGCCAGCAGCCCCGGGACAGGGTCAAACTCC.

Comments on this clone: Mouse gene names apply. The read ends 4 residues early relative to the CDR3; the germline J gene fills the gap. The chain joins TRBV17 to TRBJ2-3, with a possible D match to TRBD2 (5 bases). Germline loops: CDR1 MNHDT, CDR2 YYDKIL. The CDR3 runs 14 residues. The V gene lost 3 bases and the J gene lost 1 base, with 8 bases spanning the gap. The DNA read from the CDR3 is TGTGCTAGCAGTAGCTGGGAAGGTGCAGAA. Its translation: CASSSWEGAE. The full CDR3 reads CASSSWEGAETLYF.

This clone was found a few times. Any gene name here is a mouse gene name. CDR3 sequence reads: CASSALGDQDTQYF. The covered CDR3 bases are TGTGCCAGCAGTGCCCTTGGGGACCAAGAC. V and J are TRBV13-3 and TRBJ2-5; D perhaps matches TRBD2 (5 bases). The read ends 4 residues shy of where the CDR3 ends; the end is completed using the germline J gene. Trimming took 3 bases from V and 1 from J, leaving 9 bases between them. This CDR3 contains 14 residues. Germline CDR1 is NNHDY and CDR2 is SYVADS.

This clone was found a few times. The listed genes are named as in mouse. The sequenced fragment ends 4 residues before the CDR3 boundary, so the rest is inferred from the germline J gene. This CDR3 is also generated by other DNA sequences in the sample. The chain joins TRBV12-1 to TRBJ2-5; 11 positions match TRBD2. This CDR3 has 15 residues. V dropped 1 base and J dropped 3; count of bases not matched to a gene: 2. Germline-derived CDR1 and CDR2 are SGHSN and HYEKVE. The CDR3 sequence: CASSLTGGAQDTQYF. CDR3 DNA (partial): TGTGCCAGCTCTCTAACTGGGGGGGCTCAAGAC.

With respect to this clone: Gene and germline names: mouse. Partial CDR3 DNA: TGTGCCAGCAGTGATGGGGGACAAAGTGCAGAA. Amino acid sequence: CASSDGGQSAE. The entire CDR3 reads CASSDGGQSAETLYF. The chain employs TRBV13-3 and TRBJ2-3, with a tentative D call TRBD1 (6 bases). The missing CDR3 end, 4 residues past where the read stops, is filled in from the germline J gene. The CDR3 is 15 residues long. Germline V lookup: CDR1 NNHDY, CDR2 SYVADS. The germline V and J ends were trimmed by 0 bases and 0 bases, with 8 bases remaining between them.

This clone has more than one count but fewer than ten. The genes are named according to mouse. The DNA ends 4 residues before the CDR3 does, and the rest of the CDR3 is filled in from the germline J gene. Other nucleotide sequences in the sample specify the same CDR3. This chain uses TRBV13-1 with TRBJ2-2, with D tentatively TRBD1 (6 bases). V lost 4 bases and J 0 bases, leaving 10 bases between the germline ends. CDR3 size: 15 residues. Germline CDR1 NSHNY, CDR2 SYGAGN. The CDR3 reads CASSLGQTNTGQLYF. Incomplete CDR3 DNA: TGTGCCAGCAGTCTCGGACAGACAAACACCGGG.

About this clone: The gene names given are mouse names. The sequence runs out 4 residues before the end of the CDR3; the remainder is reconstructed from the germline J gene. The chain employs TRBV31 and TRBJ2-3; 14 positions agree with TRBD2. V trimming: 1 base; J trimming: 3 bases; junction bases outside the gene matches: 3. CDR1 GKSSPN and CDR2 SITVG come from the germline V gene. The CDR3 length is 16 residues. The sequenced CDR3 bases are TGTGCCTGGAGTCAGGGACTGGGGGGGCGCGCAGAA. Encoded protein: CAWSQGLGGRAE. The whole CDR3 protein reads CAWSQGLGGRAETLYF.

As regards this clone: Mouse gene names apply. The CDR3 end lies 4 residues beyond the end of the read and is filled in from the germline J gene. The chain couples TRBV1 to TRBJ2-1; 8 bases are shared with TRBD1. The CDR3 extends over 15 amino acids. Trimming at V came to 1 base and at J to 4 bases, leaving 3 bases not matched to a gene. The germline V gene encodes CDR1 NSQYPW and CDR2 LRSPGD (reference sequence). The sequenced CDR3 bases are TGCACCTGCAGTGCAGGACAGGGGATGTATGCT. Translating gives CTCSAGQGMYA. The entire CDR3 protein is CTCSAGQGMYAEQFF.

Note on this clone: The gene symbols are mouse symbols. The read ends 4 residues early relative to the CDR3; the germline J gene fills the gap. The chain recombines TRBV13-2 with TRBJ2-1; 9 bases line up with TRBD2. The CDR3 is made up of 15 amino acids. With 2 bases clipped from V and 5 bases from J, the junction kept 5 bases outside the gene matches. Germline assignment: CDR1 NNHNN and CDR2 SYGAGS (reference sequence). The CDR3 DNA, read in part, is TGTGCCAGCGGTGACTGGGGGGGAATCGATGCT. Protein product: CASGDWGGIDA. The entire CDR3 sequence reads CASGDWGGIDAEQFF.

This clone was picked up a small number of times. Each gene name is a mouse one. The sequenced fragment ends 3 residues before the CDR3 boundary, so the rest is inferred from the germline J gene. This chain links TRBV1 with TRBJ1-6; D gene unclear. TRBJ1-6 is an ORF for which the function is uncertain. Trimming pared 3 bases from V and 7 bases from J, leaving 10 bases between. CDR1 is NSQYPW and CDR2 is LRSPGD in the germline V gene (reference sequence). The CDR3 is 14 amino acids. The CDR3 loop reads CTCSAPHTNSPLYF. The sequenced part of the CDR3 DNA is TGCACCTGCAGTGCTCCCCACACAAATTCGCCC.

Comment on this clone: Genes and germline are mouse. With the read ending 4 residues before the CDR3 end, the germline J gene is used to fill in that end. This sequence joins TRBV17 and TRBJ1-1, with TRBD1 matching over 7 bases. CDR3 length equals 17 residues. Germline trimming cut 0 bases from V and 0 bases from J; bases unmatched to any gene: 7. Germline assignment: CDR1 MNHDT and CDR2 YYDKIL. The CDR3 bases that were read are TGTGCTAGCAGTAGAGATCTCGCCGGACAGGCAAACACA. Translation: CASSRDLAGQANT. In full, the CDR3 reads CASSRDLAGQANTEVFF. Full variable domain (remainder filled in from reference TRBV17 and TRBJ1-1): DTTVKQNPRYKLARVGKPVNLICSQTMNHDTMYWYQKKPNQAPKLLLFYYDKILNREADTFEKFQSSRPNNSFCSLYIGSAGLEYSAMYLCASSRDLAGQANTEVFFGKGTRLTVV.

As for this clone: Genes and germline are mouse. The observed sequence ends 4 residues before the CDR3 terminus, with the missing tail filled in from the germline J gene. The chain has TRBV13-1 and TRBJ1-2; unclear D gene. The germline V gene has CDR1 NSHNY and CDR2 SYGAGN. Trimming shortened V by 3 bases and J by 3 bases, and 12 bases separated the two germline ends. This CDR3 has 14 amino acids. The CDR3 region is CASSASIRDSDYTF. CDR3 DNA, as far as it was read: TGTGCCAGCAGTGCCTCCATAAGGGACTCC.

This clone was recorded a few times. Gene names follow the mouse nomenclature. The read halts 4 residues ahead of the CDR3 end, with the missing end drawn from the germline J gene. The chain uses TRBV19 and TRBJ2-1; D gene ambiguous. The germline V gene encodes CDR1 FNHDT and CDR2 SITEND (reference sequence). V was trimmed by 2 bases and J by 1 base, leaving 7 bases between them. This CDR3 region has 14 residues. The CDR3 loop reads CASSIYKNYAEQFF. The sequenced part of the CDR3 DNA is TGTGCCAGCAGTATTTACAAAAACTATGCT.